Listed here are 20 T cell receptor beta chains from one sample, sequenced in a study of early T cells in non-severe SARS-CoV-2 infection (dated by TCRdb to 2020 to 2023). The library was prepared using 5' RACE. Sequencing was carried out with a NextSeq 500. In-frame beta chains were kept once TCRdb had trimmed the public reads at Q25 with fastp and called clones with MiXCR. Rows with a matching CDR3 protein are joined into one entry that keeps the most common DNA and genes. This sample holds tens of thousands of distinct CDR3 sequences; roughly 7.1% were observed only once. Approximately 13% of the sample is held by the ten biggest clonotypes. The material sequenced was whole blood, taken at baseline. The receptor source for this set is an adult who was a healthcare worker with PCR-confirmed SARS-CoV-2 infection or an uninfected control (not recorded which).

This clonotype was counted between two and nine times. The chain has TRBV5-6 and TRBJ2-1; 8 positions match TRBD1. The V and J ends lost 4 bases and 9 bases, in that order; junction bases with no gene match: 6. The CDR3 totals 13 residues. Looked up from germline, CDR1 is SGHDT and CDR2 is YYEEEE. CDR3 nucleotides: TGTGCCAGCAGCCTACCAGGGGGCGGTGAGCAGTTCTTC. As protein: CASSLPGGGEQFF.

This clonotype is classed as medium-sized. The rearrangement uses TRBV11-2 and TRBJ2-1; 10 positions agree with TRBD2. V shed 4 bases, J shed 9 bases, and the junction held 12 bases outside the gene matches. The V gene's germline CDR1 is SGHAT and CDR2 FQNNGV. This CDR3 comprises 16 residues. The DNA of the CDR3 is TGTGCCAGCAGCTCCTTTTTAGCGGGAGGATCCAGTGAGCAGTTCTTC. It is translated as CASSSFLAGGSSEQFF.

In its sample, this clonotype was seen a few times. This chain joins TRBV20-1 and TRBJ1-2, with a possible D match to TRBD1 (5 bases). Germline CDR1 and CDR2: DFQATT and SNEGSKA (reference sequence). V was trimmed by 0 bases and J by 4 bases, leaving 21 bases between them. This CDR3 has 17 residues. DNA of the CDR3: TGCAGTGCTAGAGATCATACCGCAGGGCTTGCTGGCTATGGCTACACCTTC. It specifies CSARDHTAGLAGYGYTF.

This clonotype was observed a few times. The chain joins TRBV12-3 or TRBV12-4 to TRBJ2-7, with D hard to call. This CDR3 spans 12 amino acids. V was cut by 6 bases and J by 0 bases, with 6 bases left in between. The CDR3 here is CASRLSSYEQYF. DNA of the CDR3: TGTGCCAGCAGATTGAGCTCCTACGAGCAGTACTTC.

For this clonotype: This could be a read error, since a much larger clone is one nucleotide away. The chain carries TRBV7-2 and TRBJ2-3; either TRBD1 or TRBD2 may supply D (5 bases each). Deletions cut 5 bases from V and 8 bases from J, with 23 bases between. Germline CDR1 SGHTA, CDR2 FQGNSA. The CDR3 loop spans 16 amino acids. The CDR3 bases are TGTGCCAGCAGCCAGCGGACTCCCCGGGGCCCAGTTACGCAGTATTTT. Translated: CASSQRTPRGPVTQYF.

This clonotype was seen a handful of times. This chain uses TRBV7-8 with TRBJ2-2; maybe TRBD1 (6 bases). V gave up 1 base and J gave up 8 bases, with 23 bases separating them. Germline V gives CDR1 SGHVS, CDR2 FQNEAQ. The CDR3 has 18 amino acids. The CDR3 DNA sequence: TGTGCCAGCAGCTTAGTGATACAGGGCGAGCGAGCTTCTGGGGAGCTGTTTTTT. This gives the protein CASSLVIQGERASGELFF.

The chain has TRBV28 and TRBJ2-5; D tentatively fits TRBD1 or TRBD2 (5 bases each). The CDR3 has 13 amino acids. Germline CDR1 and CDR2: MDHEN and SYDVKM. The germline V and J ends were trimmed by 6 bases and 1 base, with 9 bases remaining between them. The CDR3 DNA reads TGTGCCAGCAGACCCGGGACCCAAGAGACCCAGTACTTC. Amino acids: CASRPGTQETQYF.

This clonotype turned up a few times. The genes are TRBV9 and TRBJ2-1; no definite D call. The CDR3 sequence is 15 residues long. CDR1 and CDR2 (germline): SGDLS, YYNGEE. V lost 0 bases and J 3 bases, leaving 10 bases between the germline ends. The chain's CDR3 is CASSVDPLLYNEQFF. DNA of the CDR3: TGTGCCAGCAGCGTAGACCCTTTACTCTACAATGAGCAGTTCTTC.

This clonotype was picked up many times. The chain links TRBV12-3 or TRBV12-4 to TRBJ1-2; D gene ambiguous. Trimming removed 3 bases at V and 4 bases at J, with 12 bases between. The CDR3 is made up of 14 amino acids. CDR3 in amino acids: CASSLAGWGYGYTF. The CDR3 DNA reads TGTGCCAGCAGTTTGGCAGGATGGGGCTATGGCTACACCTTC.

This clonotype was observed a handful of times. This rearrangement joins TRBV5-1 to TRBJ2-3, with 10 bases aligning to TRBD2. Trimming removed 2 bases from V and 5 bases from J; junction bases left unmatched: 2. Germline values: CDR1 SGHRS, CDR2 YFSETQ. This CDR3 region has 14 residues. In DNA, the CDR3 is TGCGCCAGCAGCTTCCGACTAGCGGGAGATACGCAGTATTTT. Translating gives CASSFRLAGDTQYF.

This clonotype was recorded at least ten times. The chain recombines TRBV6-2 or TRBV6-3 with TRBJ2-1, with 8 bases fitting TRBD1. After removal of 6 bases from V and 4 bases from J, the junction contained 11 bases not matched to a gene. The V gene's germline CDR1 is MNHEY and CDR2 SVGEGT. CDR3 length: 16 residues. The CDR3 DNA reads as TGTGCCAGCAGAGGGGGACAGGCGGAAAAATACAATGAGCAGTTCTTC. This sequence encodes CASRGGQAEKYNEQFF.

This clonotype was counted a few times. This chain uses TRBV20-1 with TRBJ1-1, with D uncertain. Germline loops: CDR1 DFQATT, CDR2 SNEGSKA (reference sequence). The CDR3 runs to 13 residues. The V end lost 6 bases, the J end lost 0 bases, and 11 bases lay between the germline ends. CDR3 residues: CSAVLHLNTEAFF. Here the CDR3 DNA reads TGCAGTGCCGTACTCCATTTGAACACTGAAGCTTTCTTT.

The rearrangement uses TRBV7-9 and TRBJ2-1; D is unclear. V lost 3 bases and J lost 6, with 0 bases in between. The germline V gene encodes CDR1 SEHNR and CDR2 FQNEAQ (reference sequence). The CDR3 consists of 10 residues. The CDR3 DNA reads as TGTGCCAGCAGCTTCAATGAGCAGTTCTTC. Encoded protein: CASSFNEQFF.

This clonotype was recorded at least ten times. The rearrangement links TRBV7-2 to TRBJ1-5; D is ambiguous. Looked up from germline, CDR1 is SGHTA and CDR2 is FQGNSA. There are 13 residues in the CDR3. Trimming took off 5 bases at V and 3 bases at J, with 8 bases between the two ends. The CDR3 nucleotides are TGTGCCAGCAGCCCAGCCTACAATCAGCCCCAGCATTTT. The encoded protein is CASSPAYNQPQHF.

This clonotype was observed a few times. This chain connects TRBV5-1 to TRBJ2-1; 9 nucleotides match TRBD1. CDR1 is SGHRS, CDR2 YFSETQ, per germline. V was pared by 3 bases and J by 8 bases, with 6 bases of the junction left unmatched. This CDR3 is 14 amino acids long. The CDR3: CASSSGTGFHEQFF. The CDR3, as DNA: TGCGCCAGCAGCTCTGGGACAGGGTTTCATGAGCAGTTCTTC.

The table lists this clonotype with many counts. CDR3: CSVPLAGGWDEQFF. The DNA of the CDR3 is TGCAGCGTTCCGCTAGCGGGAGGATGGGATGAGCAGTTCTTC. This chain joins TRBV29-1 and TRBJ2-1, with 11 positions matching TRBD2. V was clipped by 5 bases and J by 8 bases; unmatched bases: 8. The CDR3 contains 14 residues. Germline assignment: CDR1 SQVTM and CDR2 ANQGSEA.

This clonotype was seen a handful of times. The CDR3 region has the DNA TGTGCCAGCGGGGACAGGGATTACAATGAGCAGTTCTTC. This translates into CASGDRDYNEQFF. V gene TRBV2 combines with J gene TRBJ2-1; TRBD1 matches 9 bases. The CDR3 totals 13 residues. V lost 8 bases to trimming and J lost 4 bases; unmatched junction nucleotides: 3. Germline V gene data show CDR1 as SNHLY and CDR2 as FYNNEI. Filled out from reference TRBV2 and TRBJ2-1, the complete variable domain reads EPEVTQTPSHQVTQMGQEVILRCVPISNHLYFYWYRQILGQKVEFLVSFYNNEISEKSEIFDDQFSVERPDGSNFTLKIRSTKLEDSAMYFCASGDRDYNEQFFGPGTRLTVL.

This clonotype is hyperexpanded in the sample. V gene TRBV7-8 combines with J gene TRBJ1-5; D is possibly TRBD1 (5 bases). This CDR3 is built from 13 residues. V was cut by 5 bases and J by 3 bases, with 8 bases left in between. CDR1 is SGHVS, CDR2 FQNEAQ, per germline. CDR3 in amino acids: CASSRGNNQPQHF. CDR3 coding DNA: TGTGCCAGCAGCCGGGGGAACAATCAGCCCCAGCATTTT.

This clonotype was counted many times. The chain has TRBV28 and TRBJ2-1, with a weak D call TRBD2 (6 bases). Germline CDR1 is MDHEN and CDR2 is SYDVKM. The V gene lost 6 bases and the J gene lost 7 bases, with 22 bases spanning the gap. The CDR3 consists of 16 residues. The CDR3 nucleotides read TGTGCCAGCAGCCTCCCCACTAGCTTCGTAGGGAATGAGCAGTTCTTC. It translates to CASSLPTSFVGNEQFF.

This chain connects TRBV24-1 to TRBJ2-3, with 8 bases fitting TRBD1. Germline V lookup: CDR1 KGHDR, CDR2 SFDVKD. After removal of 4 bases from V and 4 bases from J, the junction contained 6 bases not matched to a gene. The CDR3 runs to 15 residues. CDR3 DNA: TGTGCCACCAGTGAGCGGACAGGGACGTCAGATACGCAGTATTTT. Protein product: CATSERTGTSDTQYF.